Listed below are T cell receptor beta chains from one sample, sequenced in a study of blood T cells in healthy people across ages. TCRdb redid the calling of the 5' RACE reads with MiXCR, one entry per CDR3 protein. The repertoire consists of 850,000 to 1,000,000 distinct CDR3 sequences, with roughly half occurring once and the leading ten covering about 21%. The sample consisted of blood. These receptors were obtained from a woman in her fifties or sixties in good health. Both conserved end residues are part of each CDR3. Some rows mark clone size as missing; the rest say once, few, many or name a class of expanded clone.

abundance	v_gene	len	j_gene	CDR3aa
NA	TRBV20-1	14	TRBJ2-5	CSAPTSWYQETQYF
NA	TRBV6-1	12	TRBJ1-5	CAGRTGGQPQHF
NA	TRBV4-1	15	TRBJ2-7	CASSQDRLRGFEQYF
NA	TRBV7-2	13	NA	CASSLAPMCEQYF
NA	TRBV29-1	12	NA	CSVGVSFNIQYF
NA	TRBV12-3/TRBV12-4	16	TRBJ1-1	CASSWQGGATGTEAFF
NA	TRBV12-3/TRBV12-4	16	TRBJ2-3	CASSPFGSGNTDTQYF
NA	TRBV6-5	14	TRBJ2-3	CASSYGLLRDTQYF
NA	TRBV20-1	15	TRBJ2-3	CSASVLASYTDTQYF
NA	TRBV9	17	TRBJ1-6	CASSVGSRLDPNSPLHF
NA	TRBV14	16	TRBJ2-3	CASSQLNGVSTDTQYF
NA	TRBV15	16	TRBJ2-7	CATSRGGPSISYEQYF
NA	TRBV2	17	TRBJ2-3	CASSGGGGRAFPDTQYF
NA	TRBV6-6	14	TRBJ2-7	CASTREREGYEQYF
few	TRBV20-1	14	TRBJ2-7	CSANPGQGWYEQYF
few	TRBV27	15	TRBJ1-1	CATKPEQVLNTEAFF
once	TRBV5-6	14	TRBJ1-5	CASSSTGGAEPQHF
NA	TRBV10-2	15	TRBJ2-7	CASRVEVRAGYEQYF
few	TRBV12-3/TRBV12-4	13	TRBJ2-3	CASGGEITDTQYF
NA	TRBV28	15	TRBJ2-7	CASSLTRSPSYEQYF
NA	TRBV9	16	TRBJ2-5	CASSVGTNELRETQYF
NA	TRBV7-9	13	TRBJ2-7	CASSLGRDFEQYF
few	TRBV29-1	13	TRBJ1-2	CSVEVRMGGGYTF
NA	TRBV20-1	11	TRBJ1-1	CSVDSHSEAFF
NA	TRBV2	12	NA	CASSGSYCEQYF
NA	TRBV6-5	13	TRBJ2-4	CASSPSPERSPYF